This TCR beta chain was recorded in a study of blood T cell repertoires in COVID-19. J lost 0 bases, V lost 5 bases, and 10 bases had no gene match. This CDR3 region has 16 residues. CDR1 and CDR2 from the germline V gene are LNHNV and YYDKDF (reference sequence). The count of this clone is one. This table comes from immunoSEQ multiplex PCR, and its TCRdb copy is limited to in-frame clones, with some not included. In the table there are about 110,000 clones, about 85% of which are singletons. The V and J genes are TRBV15 and TRBJ2-7; 7 bases are a match to TRBD1. The receptor comes from a human donor in a cohort sampled during active COVID-19. Sequencing used peripheral blood. The CDR3 bases are TGTGCCACCAGCCATGTATGGGGACAGAGCTCCTACGAGCAGTACTTC. Its protein product is CATSHVWGQSSYEQYF. Looking up the rest from reference TRBV15 and TRBJ2-7 gives the full variable domain: DAMVIQNPRYQVTQFGKPVTLSCSQTLNHNVMYWYQQKSSQAPKLLFHYYDKDFNNEADTPDNFQSRRPNTSFCFLDIRSPGLGDTAMYLCATSHVWGQSSYEQYFGPGTRLTVT.